Reported below is one T cell receptor beta chain. Relative to the germline gene, one junction end is altered; a read error may explain this. Across several immunoSEQ plates, the genomic DNA of each subset was split evenly. The table came from immunoSEQ multiplex PCR; TCRdb's copy has only in-frame clones and leaves some out. The sample lists roughly 510,000 clones, over 75% seen once, with around an eighth in the top ten. The CDR3 has 12 residues. Per germline, CDR1 LNHNV and CDR2 YYDKDF (reference sequence). This sample stems from a study of shared clonotypes between healthy human individuals. Study-level background: Sampling drew on donors who were a couple of women and a few men aged 18 to 49.

All donors were Caucasian adults living in Nashville, Tennessee. V usage is TRBV15 and J usage is TRBJ2-7; D ambiguous. The clonotype was recovered from a woman between 40 and 55 years old in good health. Some clones in this sample may be carry-over from other donors' samples. Specimen: PBMCs. The CDR3 spells CSTSKGSYEQYF. The CDR3 DNA follows: TGTTCCACCTCCAAGGGCTCCTACGAGCAGTACTTC.